The T cell receptor (beta chain) under discussion was sequenced for a study of blood T cell repertoires in COVID-19. Overall study context: There were acute and convalescent COVID-19 samples, and they came from the United States, Italy and Spain.

The V end lost 5 bases, the J end lost 7 bases, and 14 bases lay between the germline ends. The CDR3 loop spans 14 amino acids. The germline CDR1 and CDR2 sequences are KGHDR and SFDVKD. Study processing details: Amplification of reference gene primers was used by the study to estimate nucleated cell counts. Assay used: immunoSEQ multiplex PCR; TCRdb lists only in-frame clones, some missing. The DNA was the basis for D and trimming; V, J and clone size are from that table. The sample contains a few hundred thousand clones, roughly 84% of which appear only once. The rearrangement joins TRBV24-1 to TRBJ2-1; D not certain. Sequencing used peripheral blood. The receptor was isolated from a human donor in a cohort sampled during active COVID-19. CDR3: CATSGLILVNEQFF. Here the CDR3 DNA reads TGTGCCACCAGTGGTCTCATTTTAGTTAATGAGCAGTTCTTC.